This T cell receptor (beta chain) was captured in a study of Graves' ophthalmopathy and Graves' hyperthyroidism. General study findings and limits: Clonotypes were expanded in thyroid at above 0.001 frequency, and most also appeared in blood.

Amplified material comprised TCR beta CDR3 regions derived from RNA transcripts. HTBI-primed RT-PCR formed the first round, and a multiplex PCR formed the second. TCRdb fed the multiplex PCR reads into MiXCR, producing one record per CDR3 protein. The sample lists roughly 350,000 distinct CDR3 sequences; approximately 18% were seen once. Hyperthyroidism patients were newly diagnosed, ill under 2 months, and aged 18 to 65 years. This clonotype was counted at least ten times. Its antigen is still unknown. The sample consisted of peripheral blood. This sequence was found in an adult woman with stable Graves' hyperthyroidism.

The DNA for the CDR3 is TGCAGCGTTGGATGGGGGGCTACAAATGGCTACACCTTC. Protein product: CSVGWGATNGYTF. This chain links TRBV29-1 with TRBJ1-2, with a weak D call TRBD1 (6 bases). CDR3 length equals 13 residues. Between the trimmed V and J ends, which lost 4 bases and 6 bases, there was a span of 15 bases. Germline V gene data show CDR1 as SQVTM and CDR2 as ANQGSEA. The variable domain in full, completed from reference TRBV29-1 and TRBJ1-2, reads SAVISQKPSRDICQRGTSLTIQCQVDSQVTMMFWYRQQPGQSLTLIATANQGSEATYESGFVIDKFPISRPNLTFSTLTVSNMSPEDSSIYLCSVGWGATNGYTFGSGTRLTVV.